Listed below are T cell receptor beta chains from one sample, sequenced in a study of blood T cell repertoires in COVID-19. Sequencing used immunoSEQ multiplex PCR; TCRdb keeps in-frame clones, though not all of them. The table lists tens of thousands of clones, approximately 74% of them singletons. The sequenced material came from peripheral blood. The receptors here all came from a man between 65 and 85 years old with COVID-19, enrolled during active disease. CDR3s include the opening cysteine and the closing phenylalanine or tryptophan. D genes are given only for firm matches. Only part of the rows carry a size: once, few, many, or a class if the clone is expanded.

D gene: NA; J gene: TRBJ2-2; V gene: TRBV4-1; clone size: once; CDR3 protein: CASSQELANTGELFF; CDR3 DNA: TGCGCCAGCAGCCAAGAACTAGCGAACACCGGGGAGCTGTTTTTT
D gene: TRBD1; J gene: TRBJ1-5; V gene: TRBV20-1; clone size: NA; CDR3 protein: CSASRGPVDGQPQHF; CDR3 DNA: TGCAGTGCTAGTAGGGGGCCAGTGGACGGTCAGCCCCAGCATTTT
D gene: NA; J gene: TRBJ1-2; V gene: TRBV5-6; clone size: NA; CDR3 protein: CASSLGARIYGYTF; CDR3 DNA: TGTGCCAGCAGCTTGGGGGCCCGGATCTATGGCTACACCTTC
D gene: TRBD1; J gene: TRBJ1-4; V gene: TRBV6-5; clone size: few; CDR3 protein: CASSHTGTVDEKLFF; CDR3 DNA: TGTGCCAGCAGCCACACCGGGACAGTCGATGAAAAACTGTTTTTT
D gene: NA; J gene: TRBJ1-3; V gene: TRBV5-1; clone size: once; CDR3 protein: CASSPELNSGNTIYF; CDR3 DNA: TGCGCCAGCAGCCCCGAACTGAACTCTGGAAACACCATATATTTT
D gene: TRBD1; J gene: TRBJ1-2; V gene: TRBV27; clone size: NA; CDR3 protein: CASTLLSGGHGYTF; CDR3 DNA: TGTGCCAGCACCCTCCTCTCAGGGGGCCATGGCTACACCTTC
D gene: NA; J gene: TRBJ1-1; V gene: TRBV6-2/TRBV6-3; clone size: NA; CDR3 protein: CASSQNMNTEAFF; CDR3 DNA: TGTGCCAGCAGCCAGAACATGAACACTGAAGCTTTCTTT
D gene: NA; J gene: TRBJ2-3; V gene: TRBV6-5; clone size: NA; CDR3 protein: CASSPDLFTDTQYF; CDR3 DNA: TGTGCCAGCAGCCCGGACTTGTTCACAGATACGCAGTATTTT
D gene: NA; J gene: TRBJ1-6; V gene: TRBV7-2; clone size: NA; CDR3 protein: CASSPPTGRKASPLHF; CDR3 DNA: TGTGCCAGCAGCCCCCCTACAGGGCGGAAAGCTTCACCCCTCCACTTT
D gene: NA; J gene: TRBJ2-4; V gene: TRBV19; clone size: few; CDR3 protein: CASSKGETLAKNIQYF; CDR3 DNA: TGTGCCAGTAGTAAAGGGGAAACCCTAGCCAAAAACATTCAGTACTTC
D gene: TRBD2; J gene: TRBJ2-1; V gene: TRBV5-1; clone size: NA; CDR3 protein: CASRELGGSYNEQFF; CDR3 DNA: TGCGCCAGCAGGGAGTTGGGAGGGTCCTACAATGAGCAGTTCTTC
D gene: NA; J gene: TRBJ1-2; V gene: TRBV4-3; clone size: NA; CDR3 protein: CASSQDGRRLYGYTF; CDR3 DNA: TGCGCCAGCAGCCAAGATGGGCGTCGGCTCTATGGCTACACCTTC
D gene: NA; J gene: TRBJ2-1; V gene: TRBV5-5; clone size: NA; CDR3 protein: CASSLEPSRHNEQFF; CDR3 DNA: TGTGCCAGCAGCTTGGAGCCTAGTCGACACAATGAGCAGTTCTTC
D gene: TRBD2; J gene: TRBJ2-7; V gene: TRBV19; clone size: NA; CDR3 protein: CASSIVGLAGVEQYF; CDR3 DNA: TGTGCCAGTAGTATAGTGGGACTAGCGGGAGTCGAGCAGTACTTC
D gene: TRBD1; J gene: TRBJ1-2; V gene: TRBV5-1; clone size: NA; CDR3 protein: CASRAGQSHGYTF; CDR3 DNA: TGCGCCAGCAGGGCGGGACAGAGCCATGGCTACACCTTC
D gene: NA; J gene: TRBJ1-5; V gene: TRBV4-1; clone size: NA; CDR3 protein: CASSHSSNQPQHF; CDR3 DNA: TGCGCCAGCAGCCATAGTAGCAATCAGCCCCAGCATTTT
D gene: NA; J gene: TRBJ1-2; V gene: TRBV15; clone size: once; CDR3 protein: CATSNGQSYGYTF; CDR3 DNA: TGTGCCACCAGCAACGGACAGTCGTATGGCTACACCTTC
D gene: TRBD2; J gene: TRBJ2-5; V gene: TRBV2; clone size: NA; CDR3 protein: CASSVGTSGDQTQYF; CDR3 DNA: TGTGCCAGCAGTGTTGGGACTAGCGGGGATCAGACCCAGTACTTC
D gene: NA; J gene: TRBJ1-1; V gene: TRBV19; clone size: NA; CDR3 protein: CATAWVGDTEAFF; CDR3 DNA: TGTGCCACCGCCTGGGTTGGAGACACTGAAGCTTTCTTT
D gene: NA; J gene: TRBJ1-2; V gene: TRBV2; clone size: NA; CDR3 protein: CASSDGGGTYGYTF; CDR3 DNA: TGTGCCAGCAGTGATGGGGGAGGGACTTATGGCTACACCTTC
D gene: NA; J gene: TRBJ1-2; V gene: TRBV5-5; clone size: NA; CDR3 protein: CASSWDGRFNYGYTF; CDR3 DNA: TGTGCCAGCAGCTGGGACGGGAGATTTAACTATGGCTACACCTTC
D gene: TRBD1; J gene: TRBJ1-2; V gene: TRBV5-4; clone size: NA; CDR3 protein: CASSLVDRGYGYTF; CDR3 DNA: TGTGCCAGCAGCTTGGTGGACAGGGGCTATGGCTACACCTTC
D gene: NA; J gene: TRBJ1-6; V gene: TRBV27; clone size: NA; CDR3 protein: CASSLNRVDNSPLHF; CDR3 DNA: TGTGCCAGCAGTTTGAACAGGGTGGATAATTCACCCCTCCACTTT
D gene: TRBD2; J gene: TRBJ2-1; V gene: TRBV5-1; clone size: NA; CDR3 protein: CASSLGLAPYNEQFF; CDR3 DNA: TGCGCCAGCAGCTTAGGACTAGCGCCATACAATGAGCAGTTCTTC
D gene: TRBD2; J gene: TRBJ2-5; V gene: TRBV10-1; clone size: NA; CDR3 protein: CASSEGTSKETQYF; CDR3 DNA: TGCGCCAGCAGTGAAGGGACTAGCAAGGAGACCCAGTACTTC
D gene: TRBD1; J gene: TRBJ2-3; V gene: TRBV19; clone size: NA; CDR3 protein: CASSTRRTGGKTDTQYF; CDR3 DNA: TGTGCCAGTAGTACCCGACGGACAGGGGGCAAGACAGATACGCAGTATTTT
D gene: TRBD2; J gene: TRBJ2-7; V gene: TRBV6-2/TRBV6-3; clone size: once; CDR3 protein: CASSSTSGGHPYEQYF; CDR3 DNA: TGTGCCAGCAGTTCGACTAGCGGGGGGCATCCTTACGAGCAGTACTTC
D gene: TRBD1; J gene: TRBJ2-7; V gene: TRBV6-6; clone size: few; CDR3 protein: CASRTGTGGYEQYF; CDR3 DNA: TGTGCCAGCAGGACCGGGACAGGGGGGTACGAGCAGTACTTC
D gene: TRBD2; J gene: TRBJ2-3; V gene: TRBV5-6; clone size: NA; CDR3 protein: CASSSSGGWDTQYF; CDR3 DNA: TGTGCCAGCAGCTCCAGCGGGGGATGGGATACGCAGTATTTT
D gene: TRBD2; J gene: TRBJ2-1; V gene: TRBV12-3/TRBV12-4; clone size: NA; CDR3 protein: CASIQGGYNEQFF; CDR3 DNA: TGTGCCAGCATCCAGGGAGGGTACAATGAGCAGTTCTTC
D gene: NA; J gene: TRBJ1-3; V gene: TRBV4-3; clone size: NA; CDR3 protein: CASSQVDRRNTIYF; CDR3 DNA: TGCGCCAGCAGCCAAGTGGACAGAAGAAACACCATATATTTT
D gene: NA; J gene: TRBJ1-6; V gene: TRBV21-1; clone size: few; CDR3 protein: CASSKLDRPNSPLHF; CDR3 DNA: TGTGCCAGCAGCAAGTTGGACAGACCCAATTCACCCCTCCACTTT
D gene: NA; J gene: TRBJ2-3; V gene: TRBV5-1; clone size: NA; CDR3 protein: CASSFGGLGTDTQYF; CDR3 DNA: TGCGCCAGCAGCTTCGGGGGGCTGGGGACAGATACGCAGTATTTT
D gene: NA; J gene: TRBJ1-1; V gene: TRBV28; clone size: NA; CDR3 protein: CASRHPAFEAFF; CDR3 DNA: TGTGCCAGCAGACACCCAGCGTTTGAAGCTTTCTTT
D gene: NA; J gene: TRBJ1-3; V gene: TRBV30; clone size: NA; CDR3 protein: CAWAIGNTIYF; CDR3 DNA: TGTGCCTGGGCGATCGGAAACACCATATATTTT
D gene: TRBD2; J gene: TRBJ2-1; V gene: TRBV9; clone size: NA; CDR3 protein: CASSDQREGNEQFF; CDR3 DNA: TGTGCCAGCAGCGACCAGCGGGAGGGGAATGAGCAGTTCTTC
D gene: TRBD1; J gene: TRBJ1-2; V gene: TRBV6-5; clone size: NA; CDR3 protein: CASSSGDRGFSGYTF; CDR3 DNA: TGTGCCAGCAGTTCCGGGGACAGAGGATTCAGTGGCTACACCTTC
D gene: TRBD1; J gene: TRBJ2-5; V gene: TRBV11-1; clone size: NA; CDR3 protein: CASSLGDRGYPQYF; CDR3 DNA: TGTGCCAGCAGCTTAGGGGACAGGGGATACCCCCAATACTTC
D gene: NA; J gene: TRBJ1-6; V gene: TRBV5-8; clone size: NA; CDR3 protein: CASSRFLGRAGGSYNSPLHF; CDR3 DNA: TGTGCCAGCAGCCGTTTTCTCGGGAGGGCCGGGGGCTCCTATAATTCACCCCTCCACTTT
D gene: TRBD2; J gene: TRBJ2-2; V gene: TRBV7-2; clone size: NA; CDR3 protein: CASRGGLAGSNTGELFF; CDR3 DNA: TGTGCCAGCCGCGGAGGGCTAGCGGGTTCGAACACCGGGGAGCTGTTTTTT
D gene: TRBD2; J gene: TRBJ2-7; V gene: TRBV28; clone size: few; CDR3 protein: CASIPGGTPGSYEQYF; CDR3 DNA: TGTGCCAGCATCCCCGGGGGGACTCCTGGATCCTACGAGCAGTACTTC
D gene: NA; J gene: TRBJ2-1; V gene: TRBV15; clone size: once; CDR3 protein: CATSRDSYLSSYNEQFF; CDR3 DNA: TGTGCCACCAGCAGAGATTCTTACCTTAGCTCCTACAATGAGCAGTTCTTC
D gene: TRBD2; J gene: TRBJ2-1; V gene: TRBV10-2; clone size: NA; CDR3 protein: CASRGAGPYNEQFF; CDR3 DNA: TGCGCCAGCAGGGGAGCGGGACCCTACAATGAGCAGTTCTTC
D gene: NA; J gene: TRBJ1-5; V gene: TRBV6-5; clone size: NA; CDR3 protein: CASTGGLYSNQPQHF; CDR3 DNA: TGTGCCAGCACTGGGGGGTTATATAGCAATCAGCCCCAGCATTTT
D gene: NA; J gene: TRBJ2-7; V gene: TRBV19; clone size: NA; CDR3 protein: CASSAYREQYF; CDR3 DNA: TGTGCCAGTAGTGCCTACAGGGAGCAGTACTTC
D gene: NA; J gene: TRBJ2-1; V gene: TRBV30; clone size: once; CDR3 protein: CAWSRILNEQFF; CDR3 DNA: TGTGCCTGGAGCAGAATCCTCAATGAGCAGTTCTTC
D gene: TRBD1; J gene: TRBJ1-1; V gene: TRBV6-4; clone size: NA; CDR3 protein: CASSEQGGTEAFF; CDR3 DNA: TGTGCCAGCAGTGAACAGGGGGGGACTGAAGCTTTCTTT
D gene: TRBD2; J gene: TRBJ2-2; V gene: TRBV10-1; clone size: NA; CDR3 protein: CASTSGNTGELFF; CDR3 DNA: TGCGCCAGCACTAGCGGGAACACCGGGGAGCTGTTTTTT
D gene: NA; J gene: TRBJ1-3; V gene: TRBV11-3; clone size: once; CDR3 protein: CASSSGHLSGNTIYF; CDR3 DNA: TGTGCCAGCAGCTCGGGACACCTCTCTGGAAACACCATATATTTT
D gene: NA; J gene: TRBJ1-6; V gene: TRBV7-6; clone size: NA; CDR3 protein: CASSLEAGVHSPLHF; CDR3 DNA: TGTGCCAGCAGCTTAGAGGCAGGGGTTCATTCACCCCTCCACTTT